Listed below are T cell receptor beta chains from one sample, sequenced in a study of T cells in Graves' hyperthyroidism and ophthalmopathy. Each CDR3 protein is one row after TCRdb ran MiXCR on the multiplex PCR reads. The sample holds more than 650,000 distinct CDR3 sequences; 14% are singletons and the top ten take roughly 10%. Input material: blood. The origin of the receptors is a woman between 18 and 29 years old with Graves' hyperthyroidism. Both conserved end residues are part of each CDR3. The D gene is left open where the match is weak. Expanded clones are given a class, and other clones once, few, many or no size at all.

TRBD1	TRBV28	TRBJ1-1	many	TGTGCCAGCAGCCCGGCGGGACAGGGAGGTCACACTGAAGCTTTCTTT	CASSPAGQGGHTEAFF
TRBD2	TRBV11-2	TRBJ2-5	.	TGTGCCAGCAGCTACACTAGCGGCCAAGAGACCCAGTACTTC	CASSYTSGQETQYF
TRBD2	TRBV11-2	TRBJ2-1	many	TGTGCCAGCAGATCCGGGACTAGTTACAATGAGCAGTTCTTC	CASRSGTSYNEQFF
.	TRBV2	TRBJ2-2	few	TGTGCCAGCCGACGAATAGTAACCGGGGAGCTGTTTTTT	CASRRIVTGELFF
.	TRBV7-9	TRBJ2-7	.	TGTGCCAGCAGCTTAGCCTTCGGGAACTACGAGCGGTACTTC	CASSLAFGNYERYF
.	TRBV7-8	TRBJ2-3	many	TGTGCCAGCAGCCCCAAGAGGTCGCAGGATACGCAGTATTTT	CASSPKRSQDTQYF
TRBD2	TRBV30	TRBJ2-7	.	TGTGCCTGGAGCCGTCGACTAGCGGGATTCTACGAGCAGTACTTC	CAWSRRLAGFYEQYF
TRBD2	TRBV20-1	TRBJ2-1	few	TGCAGTTCCGGACTAGCGGGAGGGCTATACAATGAGCAGTTCTTC	CSSGLAGGLYNEQFF
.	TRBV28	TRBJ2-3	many	TGTGCCAGCAGTTTGGTCGGTAGTAGCACAGATACGCAGTATTTT	CASSLVGSSTDTQYF
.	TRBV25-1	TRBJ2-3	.	TGTGCCAGCAGTGAATCGGGCGGGGGCACAGATACGCAGTATTTT	CASSESGGGTDTQYF
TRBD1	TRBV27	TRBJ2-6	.	TGTGCCAGCAGCCGGGACAGGGGGTTCTCTGGGGCCAACGTCCTGACTTTC	CASSRDRGFSGANVLTF
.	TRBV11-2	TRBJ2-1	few	TGTGCCAGCAGCCCAAGAACGGGGAATGAGCAGTTCTTC	CASSPRTGNEQFF
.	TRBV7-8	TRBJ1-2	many	TGTGCCAGCAGCTTAGGGCCGGTGAACTATGGCTACACCTTC	CASSLGPVNYGYTF
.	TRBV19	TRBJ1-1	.	TGTGCCAGTAGTGTATATGGATGGGGGCAAGGTGAAGCTTTCTTT	CASSVYGWGQGEAFF
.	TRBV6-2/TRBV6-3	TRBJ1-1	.	TGTGCCAGCACCCAAAGAGCGGCCATGAACACTGAAGCTTTCTTT	CASTQRAAMNTEAFF
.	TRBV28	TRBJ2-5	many	TGTGCCAGCAGTTTATTGACCCCGGGGACCCAGTACTTC	CASSLLTPGTQYF
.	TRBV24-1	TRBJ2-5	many	TGTGCCACCAGTGGGACAGACAGCATACAAGAGACCCAGTACTTC	CATSGTDSIQETQYF
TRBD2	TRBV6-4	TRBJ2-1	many	TGTGCCAGCAGTGACAATTCACTAGCGGGAGAGAGTAATGAGCAGTTCTTC	CASSDNSLAGESNEQFF
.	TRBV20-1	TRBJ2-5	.	TGCAGTGCTAGAGGATCTCAACAAGAGACCCAGTACTTC	CSARGSQQETQYF
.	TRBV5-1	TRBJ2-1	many	TGCGCCAGCAGCTCCGGCGGGCGAGGAAAAGGCGGTTACAATGAGCAGTTCTTC	CASSSGGRGKGGYNEQFF
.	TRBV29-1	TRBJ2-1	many	TGCAGCGTTGAGACATCCAGGGCGCGCGAGCAGTTCTTC	CSVETSRAREQFF
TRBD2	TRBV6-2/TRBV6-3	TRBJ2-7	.	TGTGCCAGCATGAGCGGAGGGACTACCGCAAAAGACGAGCAGTACTTC	CASMSGGTTAKDEQYF
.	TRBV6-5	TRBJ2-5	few	TGTGCCAGCAGTTACAGAGCCCAAGAGACCCAGTACTTC	CASSYRAQETQYF
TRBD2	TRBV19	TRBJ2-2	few	TGTGCCAGTAGCTGGGTAGCGGGAGCAAAGGGCACCGGGGAGCTGTTTTTT	CASSWVAGAKGTGELFF
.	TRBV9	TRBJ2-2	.	TGTGCCAGCAGCGTAGTCGAACGGTTTTCGGGACACCTTAACACCGGGGAGCTGTTTTTT	CASSVVERFSGHLNTGELFF
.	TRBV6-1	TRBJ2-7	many	TGTGCCAGCAGTAGGATCTCAGGGGGGGACTCCTACGAGCAGTACTTC	CASSRISGGDSYEQYF
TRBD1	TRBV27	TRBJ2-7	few	TGTGCCAGCAGTTTATTGACGGCCGGGACAGGAGGCGCCTACGAGCAGTACTTC	CASSLLTAGTGGAYEQYF
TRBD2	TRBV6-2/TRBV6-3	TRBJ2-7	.	TGTGCCAGCAGTGCTCTAGCGGGTCCAACCTACGAGCAGTACTTC	CASSALAGPTYEQYF
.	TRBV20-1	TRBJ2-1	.	TGCAGTGCTGTCCCTCAGGGTCAAGAGTTCTTC	CSAVPQGQEFF
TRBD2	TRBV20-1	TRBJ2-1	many	TGCAGTGCTAGCCGCGGGAGTCCCTCGGGGAATGAGCAGTTCTTC	CSASRGSPSGNEQFF
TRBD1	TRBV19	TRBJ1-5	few	TGTGCCAGTAGTATAGGTCGTTGGGACAGGCGCAATCAGCCCCAGCATTTT	CASSIGRWDRRNQPQHF
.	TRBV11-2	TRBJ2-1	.	TGTGCCAGCAGCTTGCCCCACCCCCTCTACAATGAGCAGTTCTTC	CASSLPHPLYNEQFF
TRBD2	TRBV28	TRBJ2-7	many	TGTGCCAGCAGGGGAGCGGGAGCTACCTACGAGCAGTACTTC	CASRGAGATYEQYF
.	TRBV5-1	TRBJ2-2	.	TGCGCCAGCAGCTGGGCTGGCGGGAACTCCGGGGAGCTGTTTTTT	CASSWAGGNSGELFF
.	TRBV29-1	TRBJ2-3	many	TGCAGCGTTGCGGGGCGGGTCACAGATACGCAGTATTTT	CSVAGRVTDTQYF
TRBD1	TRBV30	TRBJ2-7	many	TGTGCCGCCACCCGGGACAGCAGCTACGAGCAGTACTTC	CAATRDSSYEQYF